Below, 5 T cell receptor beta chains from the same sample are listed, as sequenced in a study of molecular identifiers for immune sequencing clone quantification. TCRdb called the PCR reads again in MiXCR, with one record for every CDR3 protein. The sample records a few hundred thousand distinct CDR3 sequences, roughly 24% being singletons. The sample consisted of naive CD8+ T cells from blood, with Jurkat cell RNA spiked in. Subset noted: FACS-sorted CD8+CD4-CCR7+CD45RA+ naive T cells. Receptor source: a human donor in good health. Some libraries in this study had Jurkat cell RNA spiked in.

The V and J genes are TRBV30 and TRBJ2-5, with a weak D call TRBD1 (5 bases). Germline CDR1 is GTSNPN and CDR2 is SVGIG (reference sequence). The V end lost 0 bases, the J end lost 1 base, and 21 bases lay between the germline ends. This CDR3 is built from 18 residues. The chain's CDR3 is CAWSVRPRGSGVQETQYF. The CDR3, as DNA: TGTGCCTGGAGTGTACGTCCAAGGGGAAGTGGGGTCCAAGAGACCCAGTACTTC.

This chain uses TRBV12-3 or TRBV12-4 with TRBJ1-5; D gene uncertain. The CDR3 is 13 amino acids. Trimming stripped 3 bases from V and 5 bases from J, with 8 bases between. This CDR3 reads CASSLTTYQPQHF. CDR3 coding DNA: TGTGCCAGCAGTTTGACGACATATCAGCCCCAGCATTTT.

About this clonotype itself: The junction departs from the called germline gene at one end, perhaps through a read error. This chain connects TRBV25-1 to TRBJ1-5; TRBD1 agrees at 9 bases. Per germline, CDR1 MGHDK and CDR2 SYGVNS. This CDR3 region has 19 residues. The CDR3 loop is CASRKLRDRVIPIRQPRHF. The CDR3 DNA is TGTGCCAGCAGGAAGCTTCGGGACAGGGTAATTCCTATTCGCCAGCCCCGGCATTTT.

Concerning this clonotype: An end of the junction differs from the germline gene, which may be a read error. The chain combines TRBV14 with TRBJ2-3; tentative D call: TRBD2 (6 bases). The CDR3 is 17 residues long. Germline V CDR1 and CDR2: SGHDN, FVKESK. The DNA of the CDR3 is TGTGCCAGCAGCCAAGAATTTGGGACTCCGCCCGCAGATGCGCAGTATTTT. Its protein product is CASSQEFGTPPADAQYF. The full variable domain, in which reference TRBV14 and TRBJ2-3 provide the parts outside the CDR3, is EAGVTQFPSHSVIEKGQTVTLRCDPISGHDNLYWYRRVMGKEIKFLLHFVKESKQDESGMPNNRFLAERTGGTYSTLKVQPAELEDSGVYFCASSQEFGTPPADAQYFGPGTRLTVL.

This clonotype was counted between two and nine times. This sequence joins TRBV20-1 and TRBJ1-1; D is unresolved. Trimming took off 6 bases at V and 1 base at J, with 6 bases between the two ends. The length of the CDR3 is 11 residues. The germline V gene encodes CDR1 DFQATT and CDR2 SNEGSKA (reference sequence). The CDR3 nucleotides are TGCAGTGCGGACTCGAACACTGAAGCTTTCTTT. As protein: CSADSNTEAFF.